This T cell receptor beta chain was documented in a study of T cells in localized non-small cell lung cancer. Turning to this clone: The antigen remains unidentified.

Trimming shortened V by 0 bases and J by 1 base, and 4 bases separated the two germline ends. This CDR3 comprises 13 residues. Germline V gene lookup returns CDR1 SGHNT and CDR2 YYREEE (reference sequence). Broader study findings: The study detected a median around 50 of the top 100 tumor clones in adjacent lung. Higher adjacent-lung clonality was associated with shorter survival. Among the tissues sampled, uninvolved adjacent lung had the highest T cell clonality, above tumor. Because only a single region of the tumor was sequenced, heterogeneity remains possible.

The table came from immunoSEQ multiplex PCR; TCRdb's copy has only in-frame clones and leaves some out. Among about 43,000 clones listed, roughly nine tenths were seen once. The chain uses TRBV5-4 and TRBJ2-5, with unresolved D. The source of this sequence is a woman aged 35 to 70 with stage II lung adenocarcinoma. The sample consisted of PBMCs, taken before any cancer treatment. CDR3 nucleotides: TGTGCCAGCAGCTTGGACAGCCAAGAGACCCAGTACTTC. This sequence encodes CASSLDSQETQYF.